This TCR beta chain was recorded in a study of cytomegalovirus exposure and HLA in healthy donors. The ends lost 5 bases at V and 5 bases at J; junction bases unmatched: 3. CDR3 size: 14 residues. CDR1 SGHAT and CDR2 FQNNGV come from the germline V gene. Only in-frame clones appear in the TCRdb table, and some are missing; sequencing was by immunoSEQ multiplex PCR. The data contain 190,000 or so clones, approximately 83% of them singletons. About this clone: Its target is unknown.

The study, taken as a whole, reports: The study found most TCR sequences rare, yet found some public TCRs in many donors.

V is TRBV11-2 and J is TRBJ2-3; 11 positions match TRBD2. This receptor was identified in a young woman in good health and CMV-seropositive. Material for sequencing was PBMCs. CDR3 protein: CASSASGGIDTQYF. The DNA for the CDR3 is TGTGCCAGCAGCGCTAGCGGGGGGATAGATACGCAGTATTTT.